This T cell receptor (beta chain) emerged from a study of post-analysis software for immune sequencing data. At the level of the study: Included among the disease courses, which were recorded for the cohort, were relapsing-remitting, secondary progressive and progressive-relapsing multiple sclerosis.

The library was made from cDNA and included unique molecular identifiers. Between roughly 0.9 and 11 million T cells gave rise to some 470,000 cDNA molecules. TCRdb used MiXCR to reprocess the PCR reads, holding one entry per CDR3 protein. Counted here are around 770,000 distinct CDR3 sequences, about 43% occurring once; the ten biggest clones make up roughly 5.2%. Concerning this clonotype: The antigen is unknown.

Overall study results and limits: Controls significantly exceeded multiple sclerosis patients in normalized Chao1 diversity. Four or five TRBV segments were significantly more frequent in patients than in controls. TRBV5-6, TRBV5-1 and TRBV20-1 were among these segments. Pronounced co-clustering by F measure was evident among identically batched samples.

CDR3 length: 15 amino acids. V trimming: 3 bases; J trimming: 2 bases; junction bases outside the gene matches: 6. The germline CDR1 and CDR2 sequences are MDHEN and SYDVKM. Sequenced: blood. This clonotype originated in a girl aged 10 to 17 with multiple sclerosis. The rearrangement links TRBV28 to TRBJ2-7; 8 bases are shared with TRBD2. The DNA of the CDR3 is TGTGCCAGCAGTTTTGAAAGCGGGGGTCCCTACGAGCAGTACTTC. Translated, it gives CASSFESGGPYEQYF.